This entry concerns a single T cell receptor (beta chain). The antigen is undetermined. This specimen belongs to a study of graft-versus-host responses after intestinal transplantation. Libraries were prepared by immunoSEQ multiplex PCR; TCRdb keeps only in-frame clonotypes and omits some of them. The table lists over 70,000 clones, around 95% of them singletons, with over 0.45% in the top ten. The specimen was unstimulated CD8+ T cells sorted from spleen or lymph node cells, collected before intestinal transplant. This clonotype was obtained from a human donor who received an intestinal transplant.

CDR3 loop: CASSPTASYEQYF. The CDR3 nucleotides are TGTGCCAGCAGCCCCACAGCTAGCTACGAGCAGTACTTC. The rearrangement links TRBV7-9 to TRBJ2-7; D remains unclear. This CDR3 comprises 13 residues. Trimming stripped 5 bases from V and 3 bases from J, with 11 bases between. The germline V gene has CDR1 SEHNR and CDR2 FQNEAQ (reference sequence).